A selection of T cell receptor beta chains follows, all from one sample in a study of shared clonotypes between healthy human individuals. Clones were read by immunoSEQ multiplex PCR, and TCRdb kept only the in-frame ones, dropping some. Of approximately 2.5 million clones listed, roughly 93% are singletons. Material for sequencing was naive CD4+ T cells from PBMCs. Receptor source: a young man in good health. Some clones in this sample may be carry-over from other donors' samples. Each CDR3 is given with its conserved first and last residue. Each record gives: CDR3 protein, CDR3 DNA, J gene, V gene, clone size, D gene. D genes are given only for firm matches. Clone size, where shown, is once, few, many, or a class for clones that have expanded.

CASGNGGLDGEKLFF,TGTGCCAGCGGCAACGGGGGGCTGGATGGCGAAAAACTGTTTTTT,TRBJ1-4,TRBV28,once,NA
CASSLGLAGVQYF,TGTGCCAGCAGCCTGGGACTAGCGGGAGTTCAGTACTTC,TRBJ2-7,TRBV7-3,NA,TRBD2
CASTPGSYSNQPQHF,TGTGCCAGCACCCCCGGCAGTTATAGCAATCAGCCCCAGCATTTT,TRBJ1-5,TRBV28,few,NA
CASSLRTSGYTIDTQYF,TGCGCCAGCAGCTTGCGGACTAGCGGATATACAATAGATACGCAGTATTTT,TRBJ2-3,TRBV5-1,NA,TRBD2
CASRKSRRSYEQYF,TGTGCCAGCAGGAAAAGCCGGCGCTCCTACGAGCAGTACTTC,TRBJ2-7,TRBV7-8,NA,NA
CASGRTVNTGELFF,TGCGCCAGCGGCAGGACTGTGAACACCGGGGAGCTGTTTTTT,TRBJ2-2,TRBV10-2,once,NA
CASRPGTSGTGDRETQYF,TGTGCCAGCAGACCCGGGACTAGCGGAACTGGGGACCGGGAGACCCAGTACTTC,TRBJ2-5,TRBV2,NA,TRBD2
CASSPGGADYEQYF,TGTGCCAGCAGTCCAGGGGGCGCGGATTACGAGCAGTACTTC,TRBJ2-7,TRBV6-5,NA,TRBD1
CASSQLTENTGELFF,TGCGCCAGCAGCCAATTAACGGAGAACACCGGGGAGCTGTTTTTT,TRBJ2-2,TRBV4-1,NA,NA
CASSEGGNTEAFF,TGCGCCAGCAGTGAAGGCGGAAACACTGAAGCTTTCTTT,TRBJ1-1,TRBV10-1,NA,NA
CASSSHRGSTDTQYF,TGTGCCAGCAGCTCCCACAGGGGGAGCACAGATACGCAGTATTTT,TRBJ2-3,TRBV7-3,NA,TRBD1
CASSLSEMNTEAFF,TGTGCCAGCAGCCTTTCTGAAATGAACACTGAAGCTTTCTTT,TRBJ1-1,TRBV7-9,once,NA
CASSPRTSRSNIQYF,TGTGCCAGCAGCCCCCGGACTAGCAGGTCAAACATTCAGTACTTC,TRBJ2-4,TRBV7-2,NA,TRBD2
CASSYLYEQYF,TGTGCCAGCAGTTACTTATACGAGCAGTACTTC,TRBJ2-7,TRBV6-6,once,NA
CASSRTIQETQYF,TGTGCCAGCAGCCGGACTATCCAAGAGACCCAGTACTTC,TRBJ2-5,TRBV5-6,NA,NA
CASSQGFAVTEAFF,TGTGCCAGCAGCCAAGGATTCGCGGTGACTGAAGCTTTCTTT,TRBJ1-1,TRBV4-2,NA,NA
CASRARQGNYGYTF,TGTGCCAGCAGGGCCAGACAGGGTAATTATGGCTACACCTTC,TRBJ1-2,TRBV28,once,TRBD1
CSARHYNEQFF,TGCAGTGCCAGACACTACAATGAGCAGTTCTTC,TRBJ2-1,TRBV20-1,NA,NA
CASKAGGAGGELFF,TGTGCCAGCAAGGCAGGGGGCGCGGGCGGGGAGCTGTTTTTT,TRBJ2-2,TRBV28,NA,TRBD1
CASSVPTDRSEQYF,TGTGCCAGCAGTGTCCCAACCGACAGATCCGAGCAGTACTTC,TRBJ2-7,TRBV6-1,once,NA
CASTRQGAGEQYF,TGTGCCAGCACTCGGCAGGGGGCGGGTGAGCAGTACTTC,TRBJ2-7,TRBV2,NA,TRBD1
CASSLISGAQETQYF,TGTGCCAGCAGCTTAATCAGCGGGGCGCAGGAGACCCAGTACTTC,TRBJ2-5,TRBV7-3,NA,TRBD2